The rows below give T cell receptor beta chains drawn from one sample of a study of T cell responses to AZD1222 COVID-19 vaccine. Sequencing was performed with immunoSEQ multiplex PCR; in TCRdb, only in-frame clones are kept and a portion is missing. The sample consists of 95,000 to 150,000 clones, roughly 87% of them appearing once. This specimen consisted of peripheral blood, obtained on day 0 of AZD1222 vaccination. These receptors were collected from an adult in good health. CDR3s include the opening cysteine and the closing phenylalanine or tryptophan. D genes are given only for firm matches. Size tells how often a clone was seen (once, few, many) or the class of an expanded clone, and some rows leave it out.

V gene	clone size	D gene	J gene	CDR3 protein	CDR3 DNA
TRBV6-5	.	TRBD2	TRBJ2-5	CASSYGLAGAGETQYF	TGTGCCAGCAGTTACGGCCTAGCGGGGGCCGGGGAGACCCAGTACTTC
TRBV11-2	.	.	TRBJ2-7	CASSLEGGVSYEQYF	TGTGCCAGCAGCTTAGAGGGGGGTGTCTCCTACGAGCAGTACTTC
TRBV24-1	.	.	TRBJ2-5	CATSDPRLPQETQYF	TGTGCCACCAGTGACCCCCGACTACCCCAAGAGACCCAGTACTTC
TRBV6-5	.	.	TRBJ1-2	CASSYSGQGRDYGYTF	TGTGCCAGCAGTTACTCTGGACAAGGGAGGGACTATGGCTACACCTTC
TRBV30	few	.	TRBJ1-2	CAWNLPLSDYGYTF	TGTGCCTGGAACCTCCCGCTATCGGACTATGGCTACACCTTC
TRBV7-9	.	.	TRBJ1-1	CASRPDLLNTEAFF	TGTGCCAGCAGACCGGACTTGCTAAACACTGAAGCTTTCTTT
TRBV7-2	.	.	TRBJ2-3	CASSFLPPVQGYTDTQYF	TGTGCCAGCAGCTTCCTCCCCCCCGTCCAGGGTTACACAGATACGCAGTATTTT
TRBV19	.	.	TRBJ1-4	CASRSLTTNEKLFF	TGTGCCAGTAGGTCCCTAACAACTAATGAAAAACTGTTTTTT
TRBV10-2	.	.	TRBJ2-5	CASRGTNQETQYF	TGCGCCAGCAGAGGGACAAACCAAGAGACCCAGTACTTC
TRBV4-1	few	.	TRBJ2-1	CASSQGARKDYEQFF	TGCGCCAGCAGCCAAGGAGCGAGAAAGGACTATGAGCAGTTCTTC
TRBV11-3	.	TRBD2	TRBJ2-5	CASSFPGTSGRKETQYF	TGTGCCAGCAGCTTTCCGGGGACTAGCGGGAGGAAAGAGACCCAGTACTTC
TRBV15	.	.	TRBJ2-7	CATSRDRFGEQYF	TGTGCCACCAGCAGAGACAGGTTTGGGGAGCAGTACTTC
TRBV21-1	.	.	TRBJ2-7	CASSTPGQKAGVSYEQYF	TGTGCCAGCAGCACACCGGGACAGAAGGCCGGGGTTTCCTACGAGCAGTACTTC
TRBV19	.	.	TRBJ1-2	CASTPGGGADGYTF	TGTGCCAGTACCCCGGGTGGAGGGGCGGATGGCTACACCTTC
TRBV4-2	.	TRBD2	TRBJ2-5	CASSRLAGGLETQYF	TGTGCCAGCAGCCGACTAGCGGGGGGGCTTGAGACCCAGTACTTC
TRBV11-1	.	TRBD1	TRBJ2-2	CASSPNRGTGELFF	TGTGCCAGCAGCCCTAACAGGGGCACCGGGGAGCTGTTTTTT
TRBV6-5	.	.	TRBJ1-5	CASSFGVNQPQHF	TGTGCCAGCAGTTTTGGGGTCAATCAGCCCCAGCATTTT
TRBV12-3/TRBV12-4	.	.	TRBJ1-2	CASTFVNGYTF	TGTGCCAGCACCTTCGTGAATGGCTACACCTTC
TRBV12-3/TRBV12-4	.	.	TRBJ2-2	CASSVISPGELFF	TGTGCCAGCAGCGTGATCAGCCCCGGGGAGCTGTTTTTT
TRBV12-5	once	.	TRBJ2-3	CASGLVLSRNFPDTQYF	TGTGCTAGTGGTTTGGTACTTAGTAGGAACTTCCCCGATACGCAGTATTTT
TRBV3-1/TRBV3-2	.	TRBD1	TRBJ2-2	CASSQIYNRGANTGELFF	TGTGCCAGCAGCCAAATCTATAACAGGGGAGCGAACACCGGGGAGCTGTTTTTT
TRBV6-1	.	.	TRBJ1-1	CASSDRHNTEAFF	TGTGCCAGCAGTGATCGGCACAACACTGAAGCTTTCTTT
TRBV3-1/TRBV3-2	.	.	TRBJ2-5	CASSQRDLTRETQYF	TGTGCCAGCAGCCAACGGGACTTAACCCGAGAGACCCAGTACTTC
TRBV4-3	.	.	TRBJ1-1	CASSQGTGSGAEAFF	TGCGCCAGCAGCCAGGGCACAGGGTCGGGGGCTGAAGCTTTCTTT
TRBV2	.	.	TRBJ1-6	CASSGIPNSPLHF	TGTGCCAGCAGTGGGATACCAAATTCACCCCTCCACTTT
TRBV5-6	once	TRBD2	TRBJ2-7	CASSLVSGRAKYEQYF	TGTGCCAGCAGCTTGGTTTCCGGGAGGGCCAAGTACGAGCAGTACTTC
TRBV5-1	.	TRBD2	TRBJ2-7	CASSRGTSGTAWSYEQYF	TGCGCCAGCAGCAGAGGGACTAGCGGGACCGCCTGGTCCTACGAGCAGTACTTC
TRBV7-8	.	TRBD1	TRBJ2-4	CASSSDRDGKNIQYF	TGTGCCAGCAGCTCGGACAGGGACGGCAAAAACATTCAGTACTTC
TRBV6-2/TRBV6-3	many	TRBD2	TRBJ2-2	CASSLRPSGRGYTGELFF	TGTGCCAGCAGCCTCCGGCCTAGCGGGAGGGGGTACACCGGGGAGCTGTTTTTT
TRBV5-1	.	.	TRBJ1-3	CASSLSGFPTGHSGNTIYF	TGCGCCAGCAGCTTGTCAGGTTTTCCAACAGGCCACTCTGGAAACACCATATATTTT
TRBV7-9	.	.	TRBJ1-5	CASSSLRVDSNQPQHF	TGTGCCAGCAGCTCCTTGAGGGTAGATAGCAATCAGCCCCAGCATTTT
TRBV2	.	.	TRBJ1-2	CASSENGGVGYTF	TGTGCCAGCAGTGAAAACGGAGGGGTAGGCTACACCTTC
TRBV9	.	TRBD1	TRBJ2-5	CASSVVGTGGLETQYF	TGTGCCAGCAGCGTAGTCGGGACAGGGGGCCTAGAGACCCAGTACTTC
TRBV6-5	.	.	TRBJ2-7	CASKVSGEDEQYF	TGTGCCAGCAAGGTCTCAGGGGAGGACGAGCAGTACTTC
TRBV5-1	.	.	TRBJ1-6	CASSLVSSSYNSPLHF	TGCGCCAGCAGCTTGGTTTCGAGCTCCTATAATTCACCCCTCCACTTT
TRBV18	.	TRBD2	TRBJ2-3	CASSRSGGTTDTQYF	TGTGCCAGCTCCCGATCGGGGGGTACCACAGATACGCAGTATTTT
TRBV27	.	.	TRBJ2-7	CASSYRPGPISYEQYF	TGTGCCAGCAGTTACAGGCCAGGGCCGATCTCCTACGAGCAGTACTTC
TRBV28	.	.	TRBJ1-2	CASSLRAGYTF	TGTGCCAGCAGTTTAAGGGCTGGCTACACCTTC
TRBV5-1	once	.	TRBJ2-5	CASSLEETQYF	TGCGCCAGCAGCTTGGAAGAGACCCAGTACTTC
TRBV10-1	.	.	TRBJ2-1	CASSGIGREQFF	TGCGCCAGCAGTGGGATAGGGAGGGAGCAGTTCTTC
TRBV7-9	.	.	TRBJ1-5	CASSSWGAGSNQPQHF	TGTGCCAGCAGCTCCTGGGGGGCCGGTAGCAATCAGCCCCAGCATTTT
TRBV30	.	.	TRBJ1-2	CAWIPPGATIGGYTF	TGTGCCTGGATCCCACCTGGGGCCACCATTGGTGGCTACACCTTC
TRBV4-2	.	.	TRBJ2-3	CASSQERSAPDTQYF	TGTGCCAGCAGCCAAGAACGCTCGGCCCCAGATACGCAGTATTTT
TRBV19	.	.	TRBJ2-7	CASSIQSSYEQYF	TGTGCCAGTAGTATACAGAGCTCCTACGAGCAGTACTTC
TRBV5-1	.	.	TRBJ2-7	CASSLLLDPYEQYF	TGCGCCAGCAGCCTATTATTGGACCCCTACGAGCAGTACTTC
TRBV19	.	.	TRBJ1-2	CASSTEREGAYGYTF	TGTGCCAGTAGTACGGAACGGGAGGGCGCTTATGGCTACACCTTC
TRBV2	.	.	TRBJ1-6	CASSLQGTRNSPLHF	TGTGCCAGCAGTCTTCAGGGGACTCGAAATTCACCCCTCCACTTT